This TCR beta chain stems from a study of CD8 T cells in Susac syndrome. Study-wide findings and caveats: The Susac syndrome CD4+ T cell repertoires displayed no clonal expansion.

Sequencing of TCR beta was performed on blood CD8+ and CD4+ T cells. CD8+ and CD4+ T cells were negatively isolated; TEMRA cells were FACS-enriched. Random hexamers were used to reverse transcribe 0.5 to 1 ug of RNA. The method of amplification for TCR beta CDR3 was immunoSEQ multiplex PCR, covering 54 Vbeta and 13 Jbeta. TCRdb re-analysed the immunoSEQ multiplex PCR reads in MiXCR, keeping a single row per CDR3 protein. Here the sample spans under 150,000 distinct CDR3 sequences, 90% to 97% being singletons. Comments on this clonotype: Its antigen is not identified.

V was cut by 3 bases and J by 0 bases, with 9 bases left in between. The germline V gene encodes CDR1 LGHDT and CDR2 YNNKEL (reference sequence). The CDR3 spans 14 residues. The chain carries TRBV3-1 and TRBJ2-7; D gene unclear. The sample comprised CD4+ T cells from PBMCs. The origin of this receptor is a human donor with Susac syndrome. CDR3: CASSHGSLSYEQYF. In DNA, the CDR3 is TGTGCCAGCAGCCATGGCAGCCTCTCCTACGAGCAGTACTTC.